This T cell receptor (beta chain) was sequenced for a study of tumor-infiltrating lymphocytes in primary liver carcinoma. TCR beta cDNA was made from 400 to 600 ng total RNA with a constant-region primer. Three rounds of nested multiplex PCR with slightly modified ARM-PCR produced TCR beta libraries. Researchers ran the first two PCR rounds for approximately 10 cycles each with TRBV1-TRBV30 forward primers and a C-beta reverse primer. TCRdb analysed the multiplex PCR reads with MiXCR anew, one entry per CDR3 protein. The data show 90,000 to 140,000 distinct CDR3 sequences, with approximately 82% seen just once and around 21% held by the top ten. The source material, 20-30 mg of unsorted bulk tissue, was used to co-extract RNA and DNA. No patient had received treatment, and all had chronic HBV infection. The CDR3 is made up of 16 amino acids. CDR1 and CDR2 from the germline V gene are SNHLY and FYNNEI. Trimming took 3 bases from V and 0 from J, leaving 14 bases between them.

The source of this sequence is a man between 35 and 55 years old with primary liver carcinoma and hepatitis B virus infection. The specimen sequenced was liver tumor tissue from sampling region 3. The subset: tumor region T3, left-lateral pole. The V and J genes are TRBV2 and TRBJ1-1; TRBD1 is a possible D gene (6 bases). In nucleotides, the CDR3 is TGTGCCAGCAGTGATCCCCGCAGGGACATGAACACTGAAGCTTTCTTT. Encoded protein: CASSDPRRDMNTEAFF.